Below, 28 T cell receptor beta chains from the same sample are listed, as sequenced in a study of post-analysis software for immune sequencing data. General study points: The five TRBV segments detected at higher frequency in patients than in controls included TRBV5-6, TRBV5-1 and TRBV20-1.

These TCRs' antigens remain unknown. The TCR beta cDNA libraries contained unique molecular identifiers. TCRdb re-called the PCR reads with MiXCR, one entry per CDR3 protein. This table holds hundreds of thousands of distinct CDR3 sequences, 25% to 30% found once. Material for sequencing was blood. These receptors all come from a girl under 18 with multiple sclerosis.

J is TRBJ2-2 and V is TRBV7-2; TRBD1 might be the D (6 bases). There are 15 residues in the CDR3. V gave up 2 bases and J gave up 4 bases, with 11 bases separating them. Germline CDR1 and CDR2: SGHTA and FQGNSA. CDR3 sequence reads: CASSLLRTVTGELFF. The CDR3 DNA sequence: TGTGCCAGCAGCTTACTCAGGACAGTCACCGGGGAGCTGTTTTTT.

The chain combines TRBV6-1 with TRBJ2-7; the D gene is possibly TRBD2 (6 bases). Germline loops: CDR1 MNHNS, CDR2 SASEGT. This CDR3 has 15 residues. V lost 2 bases to trimming and J lost 4 bases, with 15 bases between them. The chain's CDR3 is CASSELGLEVYEQYF. The CDR3 DNA follows: TGTGCCAGCAGTGAACTGGGACTTGAAGTATACGAGCAGTACTTC.

The table lists this clonotype with a few counts. The chain has TRBV27 and TRBJ2-7; the D gene is possibly TRBD1 (5 bases). The CDR3 length is 14 residues. The germline V and J ends were trimmed by 5 bases and 0 bases, with 11 bases remaining between them. Germline CDR1 reads MNHEY; CDR2 reads SMNVEV (reference sequence). CDR3 in DNA: TGTGCCAGCAGTCGGACAACTACCTCCTACGAGCAGTACTTC. Its translation is CASSRTTTSYEQYF.

The CDR3 region has the DNA TGCAGTGCTGGATCCGGGACAGCGTCTAACTATGGCTACACCTTC. Amino acids: CSAGSGTASNYGYTF. V gene TRBV20-1 combines with J gene TRBJ1-2, with 7 bases aligning to TRBD1. The V segment lost 5 bases and the J segment 0 bases; nucleotides outside the gene matches: 9. The CDR3 consists of 15 residues. Germline CDR1 DFQATT, CDR2 SNEGSKA (reference sequence).

This clonotype was recorded only once. A read error may produce the germline difference seen at one junction end. The CDR3 region is CASSLLRGQYSEQFF. In DNA form, the CDR3 reads TGTGCCAGCAGCTTATTGAGGGGGCAATACAGTGAGCAGTTCTTC. J is TRBJ2-1 and V is TRBV7-2; 7 nucleotides agree with TRBD1. CDR3 length equals 15 residues. The germline V gene has CDR1 SGHTA and CDR2 FQGNSA.

The chain links TRBV2 to TRBJ2-7; D unresolved. Germline V lookup: CDR1 SNHLY, CDR2 FYNNEI. V gave up 4 bases and J gave up 2 bases, with 12 bases separating them. CDR3 length equals 14 residues. CDR3 in amino acids: CASSAPLSPYEQYF. In DNA form, the CDR3 reads TGTGCCAGCAGTGCCCCTCTTAGTCCCTACGAGCAGTACTTC.

The rearrangement uses TRBV20-1 and TRBJ1-2, with 8 nucleotides matching TRBD1. Germline trimming cut 7 bases from V and 4 bases from J; bases unmatched to any gene: 11. This CDR3 is 14 amino acids long. Germline V gene data show CDR1 as DFQATT and CDR2 as SNEGSKA (reference sequence). CDR3 residues: CSVITAGGSYGYTF. For the CDR3, the DNA is TGCAGTGTCATTACAGCAGGGGGCAGCTATGGCTACACCTTC.

J is TRBJ1-2 and V is TRBV20-1; 7 bases line up with TRBD1. Looked up from germline, CDR1 is DFQATT and CDR2 is SNEGSKA (reference sequence). The CDR3 covers 14 residues. V lost 7 bases to trimming and J lost 0 bases; unmatched junction nucleotides: 8. Here the CDR3 DNA reads TGCAGTGGAACCCGGACAGGCCCTAACTATGGCTACACCTTC. Amino acid sequence: CSGTRTGPNYGYTF.

In nucleotides, the CDR3 is TGCAGTGCTGAGAGGATTTTGGCATCCGAGCAGTTCTTC. This sequence encodes CSAERILASEQFF. The chain combines TRBV20-1 with TRBJ2-1; no definite D call. Per germline, CDR1 DFQATT and CDR2 SNEGSKA (reference sequence). V lost 5 bases to trimming and J lost 10 bases, with 18 bases between them. CDR3 size: 13 residues.

This clonotype turned up a few times. J is TRBJ2-1 and V is TRBV7-3, with 14 bases fitting TRBD2. This CDR3 contains 15 residues. The germline V gene encodes CDR1 SGHTA and CDR2 FQGTGA. The J segment lost 5 bases and the V segment lost 4 bases, leaving 1 base of the junction unmatched. The CDR3 DNA reads TGTGCCAGCAGCTGGGGACTAGCGGGAGACAATGAGCAGTTCTTC. Translated, it gives CASSWGLAGDNEQFF.

This clonotype was observed many times. The chain combines TRBV11-2 with TRBJ2-3; 10 nucleotides line up with TRBD2. Trimming took 3 bases from V and 2 from J; bases not matched to a gene: 14. From germline, CDR1 is SGHAT and CDR2 FQNNGV. CDR3 length equals 19 residues. CDR3 sequence (DNA): TGTGCCAGCAGCTTCGTCTATTTCTCAGCGGGAGGGGTCACAGATACGCAGTATTTT. It yields the protein CASSFVYFSAGGVTDTQYF.

The table lists this clonotype with a few counts. The chain joins TRBV6-5 to TRBJ1-5; perhaps TRBD1 as D (6 bases). The CDR3 totals 14 residues. V lost 10 bases and J lost 4, with 17 bases in between. Germline CDR1 is MNHEY and CDR2 is SVGAGI. CDR3 sequence: CATRRGAGNQPQHF. As DNA, the CDR3 is TGTGCCACCAGACGGGGGGCGGGAAATCAGCCCCAGCATTTT.

This clonotype was detected only a few times. The chain recombines TRBV20-1 with TRBJ2-1; 8 bases align to TRBD2. CDR1 is DFQATT and CDR2 is SNEGSKA in the germline V gene (reference sequence). This CDR3 has 18 residues. Trimming removed 0 bases from V and 8 bases from J; junction bases left unmatched: 18. CDR3 amino acids: CSARDQLAGLRSDHEQFF. The CDR3 coding sequence is TGCAGTGCTAGAGATCAATTAGCGGGACTCCGGAGTGATCATGAGCAGTTCTTC.

This chain connects TRBV7-9 to TRBJ2-4, with 11 bases matching TRBD2. CDR1 and CDR2 from the germline V gene are SEHNR and FQNEAQ (reference sequence). With 2 bases clipped from V and 7 bases from J, the junction kept 13 bases outside the gene matches. The CDR3 contains 18 residues. Written as DNA, the CDR3 is TGTGCCAGCAGCTTATCGACACGGGGGGCTAGCGGGAGGAACATTCAGTACTTC. Translated, it gives CASSLSTRGASGRNIQYF. Looking up the rest from reference TRBV7-9 and TRBJ2-4 gives the full variable domain: DTGVSQNPRHKITKRGQNVTFRCDPISEHNRLYWYRQTLGQGPEFLTYFQNEAQLEKSRLLSDRFSAERPKGSFSTLEIQRTEQGDSAMYLCASSLSTRGASGRNIQYFGAGTRLSVL.

Remarks on this clonotype: A much larger clone is a single base away; this may be a read error. This rearrangement joins TRBV7-2 to TRBJ1-6; D might be TRBD1 (6 bases). This CDR3 has 13 amino acids. The germline gives CDR1 SGHTA, CDR2 FQGNSA. The CDR3 loop is CASSLRGNSPRHF. The CDR3 region has the DNA TGTGCCAGCAGCCTCAGGGGTAATTCACCCCGCCACTTT.

This sequence joins TRBV3-1 and TRBJ1-1; 10 nucleotides line up with TRBD1. Germline CDR1 and CDR2: LGHDT and YNNKEL (reference sequence). The V gene end was trimmed by 3 bases and the J gene end by 1 base; junction bases not matched to a gene: 5. This CDR3 has 16 residues. In DNA, the CDR3 is TGTGCCAGCAGCCAGGGGACAGGGGCCTCGAACACTGAAGCTTTCTTT. Protein: CASSQGTGASNTEAFF.

The chain combines TRBV27 with TRBJ1-2, with no clear D. The CDR3 extends over 15 amino acids. The V end was cut by 3 bases, the J end by 0 bases, with 11 bases between. CDR1 MNHEY and CDR2 SMNVEV come from the germline V gene (reference sequence). The CDR3 coding sequence is TGTGCCAGCAGTTTGTTGCCACATTCTAACTATGGCTACACCTTC. Translating it yields CASSLLPHSNYGYTF.

The V gene is TRBV10-3, the J gene TRBJ1-2; 8 nucleotides match TRBD1. V was clipped by 6 bases and J by 1 base; unmatched bases: 4. This CDR3 comprises 14 residues. Germline V gene data show CDR1 as ENHRY and CDR2 as SYGVKD. The CDR3 spells CAIREQGGNYGYTF. The CDR3 nucleotides read TGTGCCATCAGGGAACAGGGGGGTAACTATGGCTACACCTTC.

This clonotype has only a few counts. One junction end disagrees with the germline gene, perhaps due to a read error. V and J are TRBV5-5 and TRBJ2-4, with D perhaps matching TRBD2 (6 bases). The J call may be incorrect, as the DNA end agrees better with TRBJ2-7. CDR1 and CDR2 from the germline V gene are SGHKS and YYEKEE (reference sequence). There are 14 residues in the CDR3. The CDR3 loop is CAGSSWEVIYEQYF. The CDR3 DNA sequence: TGTGCCGGCAGCTCGTGGGAGGTAATCTACGAGCAGTACTTC.

This clonotype occurred a few times. V and J are TRBV12-3 or TRBV12-4 and TRBJ2-4; D is possibly TRBD2 (7 bases). This CDR3 comprises 14 residues. V was clipped by 3 bases and J by 8 bases, with 14 bases between them. Here the CDR3 DNA reads TGTGCCAGCAGTTTGGGGGCGGGGGATTACATTCAGTACTTC. This sequence encodes CASSLGAGDYIQYF.

To note about this clonotype: One end of the junction fails to match germline, which may point to a read error. The rearrangement joins TRBV10-3 to TRBJ2-5; D gene ambiguous. Germline loops: CDR1 ENHRY, CDR2 SYGVKD. There are 13 residues in the CDR3. The CDR3 loop is CAVSANGGETQYF. In nucleotides, the CDR3 is TGTGCCGTCAGTGCGAACGGTGGAGAGACCCAGTACTTC.

V is TRBV29-1 and J is TRBJ2-4; 7 nucleotides match TRBD2. The V gene's germline CDR1 is SQVTM and CDR2 ANQGSEA. The trim removed 7 bases at V and 2 bases at J, leaving 5 bases unmatched. The CDR3 is 13 residues long. CDR3 coding DNA: TGCAGCGCCGTGCGGGGGACCAAAAACATTCAGTACTTC. As protein: CSAVRGTKNIQYF. Drawing the rest from reference TRBV29-1 and TRBJ2-4, the complete variable domain is SAVISQKPSRDICQRGTSLTIQCQVDSQVTMMFWYRQQPGQSLTLIATANQGSEATYESGFVIDKFPISRPNLTFSTLTVSNMSPEDSSIYLCSAVRGTKNIQYFGAGTRLSVL.

This clonotype was detected only a few times. The chain couples TRBV12-3 or TRBV12-4 to TRBJ2-3, with TRBD2 matching over 13 bases. This CDR3 contains 15 residues. The V and J ends lost 8 bases and 6 bases, in that order; junction bases with no gene match: 8. The CDR3 region has the DNA TGTGCCAGCGGCAGACTAGCGGGAGGAGAGGATACGCAGTATTTT. Residues: CASGRLAGGEDTQYF.

This clonotype was counted between two and nine times. V gene TRBV5-6 combines with J gene TRBJ2-5, with TRBD2 matching 12 bases. Germline V lookup: CDR1 SGHDT, CDR2 YYEEEE. V was pared by 3 bases and J by 5 bases, with 5 bases of the junction left unmatched. This CDR3 is built from 15 residues. Here the CDR3 reads CASSYLAGGPETQYF. In DNA, the CDR3 is TGTGCCAGCAGCTACCTAGCGGGGGGGCCTGAGACCCAGTACTTC.

The chain links TRBV2 to TRBJ2-5, with 13 bases that match TRBD2. Germline V gene sequence: CDR1 SNHLY, CDR2 FYNNEI. The CDR3 has 16 amino acids. The junction had 14 bases not matched to a gene; V was cut back by 11 bases and J by 5 bases. The CDR3 region is CAGRTSGGPPGETQYF. The CDR3 DNA is TGTGCCGGGCGGACTAGCGGGGGCCCCCCCGGTGAGACCCAGTACTTC.

V is TRBV29-1 and J is TRBJ2-1; TRBD1 matches 7 bases. Germline CDR1 SQVTM, CDR2 ANQGSEA. V lost 5 bases and J lost 5; bases outside the gene matches: 9. CDR3 length: 14 amino acids. Written as DNA, the CDR3 is TGCAGCGTTTCGACAGGGTTCCCAAACAATGAGCAGTTCTTC. Encoded protein: CSVSTGFPNNEQFF.

This clonotype was seen only a few times. The chain carries TRBV6-2 or TRBV6-3 and TRBJ2-5, with 7 bases that match TRBD1. There are 12 residues in the CDR3. CDR1 is MNHEY, CDR2 SVGEGT, per germline. DNA of the CDR3: TGTGCGGTAAGGGGGCCGCTTGAGACCCAGTACTTC. Its translation: CAVRGPLETQYF.

Concerning this clonotype itself: Germline is not matched at one junction end, which may reflect a read error. This chain joins TRBV12-3 or TRBV12-4 and TRBJ1-6; D not resolved. The CDR3 spans 14 residues. CDR3: CASRGSQEGSPPHF. In DNA form, the CDR3 reads TGTGCCAGCAGGGGCTCGCAGGAGGGTTCACCCCCCCACTTT.